This passage covers 8 T cell receptor beta chains from one sample sequenced in a study of regulatory T cells in long-lasting Graves disease. Researchers made TCR beta libraries by using iRepertoire HTBI primers and running Arm-PCR on CDR3 regions. MiXCR, applied by TCRdb to the multiplex PCR reads, yields one record per CDR3 protein. The sample contains 430,000 or so distinct CDR3 sequences, about 21% of which appear only once. The time point here: persistent/refractory GD, antithyroid drugs over 5 years with positive TRAb. The TCR library was made from RNA that had been extracted from PBMCs in TRIzol. The sequencing used peripheral blood mononuclear cells (PBMCs), collected when the disease was refractory, from a patient treated with antithyroid drugs. The receptors come from a female donor with Graves disease.

This clonotype was seen repeatedly, ten times or more. The CDR3 DNA is TGTGCCAGCAGCCAAAACAGGGTGCAAGAGACCCAGTACTTC. It specifies CASSQNRVQETQYF. This chain joins TRBV3-1 and TRBJ2-5; TRBD1 might be the D (6 bases). This CDR3 is built from 14 residues. Trimming shortened V by 2 bases and J by 2 bases, and 9 bases separated the two germline ends. In germline, CDR1 is LGHDT, CDR2 YNNKEL (reference sequence).

This clonotype was seen many times. This rearrangement joins TRBV7-8 to TRBJ2-7, with D possibly matching TRBD1 (5 bases). The germline V gene has CDR1 SGHVS and CDR2 FQNEAQ. Between the trimmed V and J ends, which lost 0 bases and 3 bases, there was a span of 12 bases. The CDR3 consists of 15 residues. The CDR3 nucleotides are TGTGCCAGCAGCTTAGCGACTGGACAAGTCTACGAGCAGTACTTC. Residues: CASSLATGQVYEQYF.

In its sample, this clonotype was seen many times. The genes are TRBV15 and TRBJ2-7, with TRBD1 identical over 7 bases. CDR1 and CDR2 (germline): LNHNV, YYDKDF (reference sequence). V shed 1 base, J shed 1 base, and the junction held 4 bases outside the gene matches. CDR3 length: 15 residues. Written as DNA, the CDR3 is TGTGCCACCAGCAGAGGACCGGGACAGTCCTACGAGCAGTACTTC. Its protein is CATSRGPGQSYEQYF.

This clonotype was seen only a few times. A much larger clone is a single base away; this may be a read error. The chain recombines TRBV2 with TRBJ2-7; D not certain. Germline V gives CDR1 SNHLY, CDR2 FYNNEI. The V gene lost 8 bases and the J gene lost 3 bases, with 14 bases spanning the gap. The length of the CDR3 is 13 residues. This chain's CDR3 is CASGTGSFYEQYF. The DNA of the CDR3 is TGTGCCAGCGGTACCGGGTCCTTCTACGAGCAGTACTTC. Filled out from reference TRBV2 and TRBJ2-7, the complete variable domain reads EPEVTQTPSHQVTQMGQEVILRCVPISNHLYFYWYRQILGQKVEFLVSFYNNEISEKSEIFDDQFSVERPDGSNFTLKIRSTKLEDSAMYFCASGTGSFYEQYFGPGTRLTVT.

As concerns this clonotype: A much bigger clone sits one base away, suggesting this may be a read error. The chain links TRBV20-1 to TRBJ2-2, with TRBD2 matching 7 bases. The CDR3 totals 14 residues. Per the germline V gene, CDR1 is DFQATT and CDR2 is SNEGSKA (reference sequence). The CDR3 spells CSARVGGITEELFF. The CDR3 coding sequence is TGCAGTGCTAGGGTGGGAGGGATAACCGAGGAGCTGTTTTTT.

This clonotype appeared a few times. The gene calls are TRBV3-1 and TRBJ2-6; D is uncertain. Germline V gene lookup returns CDR1 LGHDT and CDR2 YNNKEL (reference sequence). Trimming pared 0 bases from V and 0 bases from J, leaving 6 bases between. The CDR3 length is 16 residues. CDR3 protein: CASSQDEVSGANVLTF. The DNA of the CDR3 is TGTGCCAGCAGCCAAGATGAAGTCTCTGGGGCCAACGTCCTGACTTTC.

This clonotype was recorded only once. A read error is possible here, since a much larger clone lies one base away. It is likely a read error, because the conserved phenylalanine at the end of the CDR3 is missing. The gene calls are TRBV12-3 or TRBV12-4 and TRBJ1-5; perhaps TRBD1 as D (6 bases). V was trimmed by 6 bases and J by 3 bases, leaving 18 bases between them. The CDR3 spans 16 residues. In nucleotides, the CDR3 is TGTGCCAGCAGGGAGGGGGGCTTGGGGAACAATCAGCCCCAGCATTCT. Its protein product is CASREGGLGNNQPQHS.

The J gene is TRBJ2-1, the V gene TRBV19; D not resolved. Germline V gene lookup returns CDR1 LNHDA and CDR2 SQIVND (reference sequence). V was clipped by 5 bases and J by 10 bases, with 12 bases between them. CDR3 length equals 12 residues. The CDR3 region has the DNA TGTGCCAGTAGTTTGCGCTACCGGGAGCAGTTCTTC. As protein: CASSLRYREQFF.